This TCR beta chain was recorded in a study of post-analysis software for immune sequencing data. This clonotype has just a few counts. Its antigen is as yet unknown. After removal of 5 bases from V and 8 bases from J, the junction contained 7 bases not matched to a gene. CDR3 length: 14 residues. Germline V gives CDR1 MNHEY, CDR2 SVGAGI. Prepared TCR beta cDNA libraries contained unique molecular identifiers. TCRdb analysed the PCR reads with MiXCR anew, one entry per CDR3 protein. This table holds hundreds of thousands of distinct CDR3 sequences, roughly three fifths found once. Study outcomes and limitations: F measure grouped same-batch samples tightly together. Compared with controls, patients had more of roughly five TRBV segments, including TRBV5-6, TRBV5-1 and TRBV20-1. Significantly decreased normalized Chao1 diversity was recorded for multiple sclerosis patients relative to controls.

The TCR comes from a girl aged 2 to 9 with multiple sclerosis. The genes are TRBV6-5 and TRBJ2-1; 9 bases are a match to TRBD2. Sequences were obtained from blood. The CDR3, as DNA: TGTGCCAGCAGTGCGGGACTAGCCGGCGATGAGCAGTTCTTC. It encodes CASSAGLAGDEQFF.